What follows are 16 T cell receptor beta chains derived from one specimen sequenced in a study of T cells in narcolepsy. Clones were sequenced by immunoSEQ multiplex PCR, and TCRdb holds only the in-frame ones, with some missing. The sample shows about 40,000 clones, around 88% of them seen only once. Sample: CD45RA- memory CD4+ T cells from PBMCs. The receptors were sampled from a human donor with narcolepsy.

The chain links TRBV5-6 to TRBJ1-2; no clear D. This CDR3 has 13 residues. Germline V gene sequence: CDR1 SGHDT, CDR2 YYEEEE. V lost 1 base to trimming and J lost 4 bases, with 8 bases between them. The CDR3 protein is CASSLNGLYGYTF. The DNA for the CDR3 is TGTGCCAGCAGCTTGAACGGCCTCTATGGCTACACCTTC.

This sequence joins TRBV7-6 and TRBJ2-5; no clear D gene. Germline CDR1 and CDR2: SGHVS and FNYEAQ. This CDR3 comprises 12 residues. The ends were cut back, 5 bases at V and 5 bases at J, with 9 bases in the middle. The CDR3, as DNA: TGTGCCAGCAGCCCCCTGCGGGAGACCCAGTACTTC. This gives the protein CASSPLRETQYF.

The rearrangement uses TRBV21-1 and TRBJ2-5; TRBD2 was called by the table and not checked on the DNA. TRBV21-1 constitutes a pseudogene. The CDR3 length is 14 residues. This CDR3 reads CASSKRGEQETQYF. In DNA form, the CDR3 reads TGTGCCAGCAGCAAACGGGGGGAGCAAGAGACCCAGTACTTC.

The rearrangement links TRBV21-1 to TRBJ1-6; the listed D gene, TRBD1, was not tested against the DNA. TRBV21-1 is designated a pseudogene. There are 11 residues in the CDR3. The CDR3 is CASWTGSPLHF. In nucleotides, the CDR3 is TGTGCCAGTTGGACAGGTTCACCCCTCCACTTT.

This clone appeared a single time. The chain recombines TRBV28 with TRBJ1-4; weak D call: TRBD1 (5 bases). CDR1 is MDHEN, CDR2 SYDVKM, per germline. V shed 8 bases and J shed 1 base, with 11 bases lying between them. The CDR3 contains 14 residues. The CDR3 nucleotides read TGTGCCAGCCTTACGGGGGGAACTAATGAAAAACTGTTTTTT. This encodes CASLTGGTNEKLFF.

V and J are TRBV5-1 and TRBJ2-2; 10 bases fit TRBD2. Germline CDR1 and CDR2: SGHRS and YFSETQ. The CDR3 covers 16 residues. The J segment lost 7 bases and the V segment lost 1 base, leaving 7 bases of the junction unmatched. CDR3 in amino acids: CASSLSLAGVVGELFF. For the CDR3, the DNA is TGCGCCAGCAGCTTGTCTCTAGCGGGAGTGGTCGGGGAGCTGTTTTTT.

As concerns this clone: A read error may produce the germline difference seen at one junction end. The chain employs TRBV14 and TRBJ2-5, with TRBD2 as a possible D gene (5 bases). CDR1 is SGHDN, CDR2 FVKESK, per germline. CDR3 length equals 13 residues. The CDR3 DNA sequence: TGTGCCAGCAATTGGAGGATCGGAGAGGCCCAGTACTTC. Amino acids: CASNWRIGEAQYF.

This clone came up once. The chain has TRBV6-5 and TRBJ2-7, with 11 bases lining up with TRBD2. The V segment lost 3 bases and the J segment 3 bases; nucleotides outside the gene matches: 4. Germline CDR1 is MNHEY and CDR2 is SVGAGI. CDR3 size: 15 residues. For the CDR3, the DNA is TGTGCCAGCAGTTATGGCACTAGCGGGAGCTACGAGCAGTACTTC. It translates to CASSYGTSGSYEQYF.

The V gene is TRBV6-6, the J gene TRBJ2-1, with D tentatively TRBD2 (5 bases). The CDR3 length is 14 residues. V lost 0 bases and J lost 6, with 9 bases in between. The germline V gene has CDR1 MNHNY and CDR2 SVGAGI (reference sequence). The CDR3 DNA sequence: TGTGCCAGCAGTTACTCCGAGGGTAGCAATGAGCAGTTCTTC. Amino acid sequence: CASSYSEGSNEQFF.

The genes are TRBV2 and TRBJ1-2; TRBD1 aligns across 7 bases. Germline V lookup: CDR1 SNHLY, CDR2 FYNNEI. V was pared by 6 bases and J by 3 bases, with 4 bases of the junction left unmatched. This CDR3 comprises 13 residues. For the CDR3, the DNA is TGTGCCAGCAGCCGACAGGGAGACTATGGCTACACCTTC. As protein: CASSRQGDYGYTF.

This CDR3 reads CASSQDQGEKLFF. The CDR3 DNA reads as TGCGCCAGCAGCCAAGATCAAGGAGAAAAACTGTTTTTT. The genes are TRBV4-3 and TRBJ1-4; D remains unclear. Per germline, CDR1 LGHNA and CDR2 YSLEER. V was cut by 0 bases and J by 8 bases, with 7 bases left in between. This CDR3 is 13 amino acids long.

This clone has only one observation. The chain joins TRBV7-2 to TRBJ2-7, with 8 bases that match TRBD1. With 2 bases clipped from V and 3 bases from J, the junction kept 3 bases outside the gene matches. In germline, CDR1 is SGHTA, CDR2 FQGNSA. The CDR3 loop spans 14 amino acids. The CDR3 DNA is TGTGCCAGCAGCTTAAGCACAGGGGGCTACGAGCAGTACTTC. Its translation is CASSLSTGGYEQYF.

This clone was found once. The chain joins TRBV14 to TRBJ2-7, with D possibly TRBD2 on 6 matching bases. The CDR3 covers 14 residues. Trimming removed 5 bases from V and 4 bases from J, with 15 bases in between. Germline V gene data show CDR1 as SGHDN and CDR2 as FVKESK. CDR3 residues: CASSLPGLPYEQYF. The CDR3 bases are TGTGCCAGCAGCTTACCGGGACTGCCTTACGAGCAGTACTTC.

This chain uses TRBV20-1 with TRBJ2-7; no firm D call. The V end lost 4 bases, the J end lost 7 bases, and 11 bases lay between the germline ends. CDR1 and CDR2 (germline): DFQATT, SNEGSKA (reference sequence). CDR3 size: 11 residues. CDR3 in DNA: TGCAGTGCTACGATTTTGGGAGAGCAGTACTTC. This translates into CSATILGEQYF.

The CDR3 DNA is TGCGCCAGCAGCCAGAGGCTAGGACGGGAGCAGTACTTC. It encodes CASSQRLGREQYF. The rearrangement links TRBV4-1 to TRBJ2-7; D gene unclear. From germline, CDR1 is MGHRA and CDR2 YSYEKL. The V end was cut by 3 bases, the J end by 7 bases, with 13 bases between. The CDR3 is made up of 13 amino acids.

This clone was recorded only once. The rearrangement joins TRBV28 to TRBJ2-7; weak D call: TRBD2 (5 bases). There are 12 residues in the CDR3. The germline V and J ends were trimmed by 7 bases and 4 bases, with 11 bases remaining between them. Per germline, CDR1 MDHEN and CDR2 SYDVKM. CDR3 nucleotide sequence: TGTGCCAGCACCAGGACTGAATACGAGCAGTACTTC. Amino acid sequence: CASTRTEYEQYF.